These T cell receptor beta chains were read from a single sample in a study of T cells in Graves' hyperthyroidism and ophthalmopathy. TCRdb re-called the multiplex PCR reads through MiXCR, storing one row per CDR3 protein. The sample has 350,000 to 400,000 distinct CDR3 sequences, 19% seen once. Specimen: blood. The receptors originated from a young woman with Graves' hyperthyroidism. Both conserved end residues are part of each CDR3. A D gene is named only where the DNA matches it firmly. Clone size is stated in some rows and not others, as once, few, many or a class when expanded.

D: .; size: many; V: TRBV9; J: TRBJ1-2; CDR3: CASSVDEANYGYTF; DNA: TGTGCCAGCAGCGTAGACGAAGCTAACTATGGCTACACCTTC
D: .; size: many; V: TRBV6-1; J: TRBJ1-5; CDR3: CASSERESQPQHF; DNA: TGTGCCAGCAGTGAACGGGAGAGTCAGCCCCAGCATTTT
D: .; size: many; V: TRBV7-8; J: TRBJ1-1; CDR3: CASSLLIGNTEAFF; DNA: TGTGCCAGCAGCTTATTAATTGGTAACACTGAAGCTTTCTTT
D: TRBD2; size: many; V: TRBV12-3/TRBV12-4; J: TRBJ2-7; CDR3: CASRSGLAGYEQYF; DNA: TGTGCCAGCAGGTCGGGACTAGCGGGCTACGAGCAGTACTTC
D: .; size: few; V: TRBV5-1; J: TRBJ2-3; CDR3: CASSFRKDTQYF; DNA: TGCGCCAGCAGCTTTCGGAAAGATACGCAGTATTTT
D: .; size: many; V: TRBV20-1; J: TRBJ2-2; CDR3: CSARAPITGELFF; DNA: TGCAGTGCTAGAGCCCCAATCACCGGGGAGCTGTTTTTT
D: .; size: many; V: TRBV27; J: TRBJ1-2; CDR3: CASSLVKGGGQTYGYTF; DNA: TGTGCCAGCAGTTTAGTGAAGGGTGGGGGACAAACCTATGGCTACACCTTC
D: .; size: many; V: TRBV6-1; J: TRBJ1-1; CDR3: CASSRPPQGGNTEAFF; DNA: TGTGCCAGCAGTCGACCCCCCCAGGGAGGGAACACTGAAGCTTTCTTT
D: TRBD2; size: .; V: TRBV12-3/TRBV12-4; J: TRBJ2-2; CDR3: CASRPGLEVTGELFF; DNA: TGTGCCAGTCGCCCGGGACTAGAAGTCACCGGGGAGCTGTTTTTT
D: .; size: many; V: TRBV2; J: TRBJ1-3; CDR3: CASRRLAGASGNTIYF; DNA: TGTGCCAGCAGGAGGCTGGCGGGGGCGTCTGGAAACACCATATATTTT
D: .; size: .; V: TRBV7-9; J: TRBJ2-5; CDR3: CASSLGTPLETQYF; DNA: TGTGCCAGCAGCTTAGGGACACCTTTGGAGACCCAGTACTTC
D: .; size: many; V: TRBV4-1; J: TRBJ1-2; CDR3: CASSQGARGATFYGYTF; DNA: TGCGCCAGCAGCCAAGGGGCCCGGGGGGCGACCTTCTATGGCTACACCTTC
D: .; size: .; V: TRBV30; J: TRBJ1-6; CDR3: CAWTDFFNSPLHF; DNA: TGTGCCTGGACAGACTTTTTTAATTCACCCCTCCACTTT
D: TRBD1; size: few; V: TRBV30; J: TRBJ1-2; CDR3: CARQTGTFSYGYTF; DNA: TGTGCCCGGCAGACAGGGACTTTTAGCTATGGCTACACCTTC
D: .; size: many; V: TRBV3-1; J: TRBJ2-7; CDR3: CASSQGTGREQYF; DNA: TGTGCCAGCAGCCAAGGTACAGGACGCGAGCAGTACTTC